Sequencing of this T cell receptor (beta chain) was carried out in a study of cytomegalovirus exposure and HLA in healthy donors. With V trimmed by 6 bases and J by 6 bases, 12 bases remained unmatched. The CDR3 runs to 15 residues. In germline, CDR1 is MNHEY, CDR2 SMNVEV (reference sequence). This table comes from immunoSEQ multiplex PCR, and its TCRdb copy is limited to in-frame clones, with some not included. The sample shows fewer than 200,000 clones, about 85% of them seen only once. Sample: PBMCs. The source of this sequence is a man aged 18 to 35 in good health and CMV-seropositive. The chain has TRBV27 and TRBJ2-7, with 9 bases aligning to TRBD1. The CDR3, as DNA: TGTGCCAGCAGGAAGAGCGGGACAGGGATTCTCGAGCAGTACTTC. Translating gives CASRKSGTGILEQYF.